The 8 T cell receptor beta chains below all came from one sample that was sequenced in a study of STAT3 mutations in large granular lymphocyte leukemia (dated by TCRdb to about 2019). Their antigens are not known. Library prep was done by the immunoSEQ multiplex PCR assay. This immuneACCESS table, as held by TCRdb, lists in-frame sequences with V and J called but not all clones. Of the missing ones, under half trace to an unresolved V gene in checked studies; the others have no known cause. The sample table records about 7,700 clones; under 85% of these occur just once. 25% of the sample is in the top ten clones. Overall study results and their limits: At least one immunodominant TCRbeta clonotype was identified in every T-LGLL patient, and multiple immunodominant subclonotypes were identified in about half of the T-LGLL patients.

The sample taken for sequencing was peripheral blood mononuclear cells. The receptors were sampled from a woman between 40 and 50 years old with T-cell large granular lymphocyte leukemia. Some clones in this sample may be carry-over from other donors' samples. The age is the age at diagnosis.

This clone showed up just a few times. The V and J genes are TRBV7-6 and TRBJ1-6; D may be TRBD1 (6 bases). There are 17 residues in the CDR3. Trimming cost V 5 bases and J 10 bases, with 24 bases left between them. Looked up from germline, CDR1 is SGHVS and CDR2 is FNYEAQ. The CDR3 sequence is CASSPLDRTVPGSPLHF. Written as DNA, the CDR3 is TGTGCCAGCAGCCCGTTAGATCGGACAGTTCCTGGCTCACCCCTCCACTTT.

V and J are TRBV19 and TRBJ1-2; no clear D gene. The germline gives CDR1 LNHDA, CDR2 SQIVND (reference sequence). CDR3 length: 13 residues. V gave up 3 bases and J gave up 7 bases, with 12 bases separating them. The CDR3 region is CASSIGRRAGYTF. For the CDR3, the DNA is TGTGCCAGTAGTATCGGGAGGCGTGCTGGCTACACCTTC.

The chain combines TRBV7-9 with TRBJ2-1, with 10 bases aligning to TRBD2. CDR3 length: 16 residues. Germline CDR1 reads SEHNR; CDR2 reads FQNEAQ (reference sequence). J lost 9 bases, V lost 4 bases, and 12 bases had no gene match. The CDR3 DNA reads as TGTGCCAGCAGCTCAGAGGCCAGCGGGGGGGCTGCTGAGCAGTTCTTC. This gives the protein CASSSEASGGAAEQFF. Variable domain in full (rest from reference TRBV7-9 and TRBJ2-1): DTGVSQNPRHKITKRGQNVTFRCDPISEHNRLYWYRQTLGQGPEFLTYFQNEAQLEKSRLLSDRFSAERPKGSFSTLEIQRTEQGDSAMYLCASSSEASGGAAEQFFGPGTRLTVL.

The V and J genes are TRBV6-1 and TRBJ1-5, with D hard to call. The length of the CDR3 is 10 residues. Germline-derived CDR1 and CDR2 are MNHNS and SASEGT. Trimming stripped 5 bases from V and 8 bases from J, with 4 bases between. The CDR3 DNA reads as TGTGCCAGCAGTTTTAAGCCCCAGCATTTT. It codes for CASSFKPQHF.

The J gene is TRBJ2-1, the V gene TRBV5-1; 9 bases map to TRBD1. CDR1 and CDR2 (germline): SGHRS, YFSETQ. The CDR3 has 15 amino acids. Trimming removed 4 bases from V and 6 bases from J; junction bases left unmatched: 8. The CDR3 region has the DNA TGCGCCAGCAGCCCCCGGGACAGGGCGGTCAATGAGCAGTTCTTC. Translated, it gives CASSPRDRAVNEQFF.

The chain combines TRBV18 with TRBJ2-7; no firm D call. This CDR3 is 12 amino acids long. The V gene lost 3 bases and the J gene lost 4 bases, with 7 bases spanning the gap. Per germline, CDR1 KGHSH and CDR2 LQKENI. The chain's CDR3 is CASSPGFYEQYF. The CDR3 coding sequence is TGTGCCAGCTCACCGGGCTTTTACGAGCAGTACTTC.

The V call is TRBV7-9, the J call TRBJ1-1; tentative D call: TRBD1 (5 bases). This CDR3 has 17 residues. V was trimmed by 0 bases and J by 7 bases, leaving 21 bases between them. Germline V CDR1 and CDR2: SEHNR, FQNEAQ (reference sequence). In DNA, the CDR3 is TGTGCCAGCAGCTTAGCCCTGGGGGGAGCGGAGAGAATTGAAGCTTTCTTT. This gives the protein CASSLALGGAERIEAFF. Full variable domain (missing parts from reference TRBV7-9 and TRBJ1-1): DTGVSQNPRHKITKRGQNVTFRCDPISEHNRLYWYRQTLGQGPEFLTYFQNEAQLEKSRLLSDRFSAERPKGSFSTLEIQRTEQGDSAMYLCASSLALGGAERIEAFFGQGTRLTVV.

This clone has a handful of counts. The V gene is TRBV14, the J gene TRBJ2-1; a possible D gene is TRBD1 (6 bases). Per germline, CDR1 SGHDN and CDR2 FVKESK. Deletions cut 2 bases from V and 3 bases from J, with 14 bases between. The CDR3 consists of 16 residues. The CDR3 sequence is CASSQRDIFFYNEQFF. Here the CDR3 DNA reads TGTGCCAGCAGCCAAAGGGACATTTTTTTCTACAATGAGCAGTTCTTC.